This T cell receptor beta chain derives from a study of spatial heterogeneity in lung cancer. TCRdb analysed the 5' RACE reads with MiXCR anew, one entry per CDR3 protein. The sample shows 35,000 to 55,000 distinct CDR3 sequences, about 13% of them seen only once. A word on this clonotype: Its matching antigen is unknown.

Overall study results and limits: Ubiquitous expanded tumor TCRs showed up in blood more at resection than follow-up.

Documented time point: sample taken at primary tumor resection. Unsorted whole RNA samples from tumor, nontumor lung or frozen PBMC were sequenced. The TCR sequence derives from a male donor with early-stage non-small cell lung cancer. The starting material was PBMCs, obtained at surgery.

The CDR3 spells CATRGQGRYEAFF. In DNA form, the CDR3 reads TGTGCCACCCGGGGGCAGGGACGTTATGAAGCTTTCTTT. V usage is TRBV6-1 and J usage is TRBJ1-1, with D possibly being TRBD1 (6 bases). Trimming stripped 10 bases from V and 7 bases from J, with 19 bases between. This CDR3 spans 13 amino acids. Germline assignment: CDR1 MNHNS and CDR2 SASEGT.